This T cell receptor (beta chain) stems from a study of T cell changes during pregnancy in multiple sclerosis (dated by TCRdb to the late 2010s). Regarding the complete study: The study looked at changes in the T cell repertoire across pregnancy in women with multiple sclerosis.

Here V drops 5 bases and J drops 8 bases, and the junction holds 4 bases not matched to any gene. The germline V gene sets CDR1 to SGHRS and CDR2 to YFSETQ. From cysteine to phenylalanine, the CDR3 is 12 amino acids long. The read is trimmed to its CDR3 DNA, 36 bases read in frame from base 1. A remark on this clone: The antigen it binds to is not known. Per-nucleotide qualities are absent, and no much larger clonotype sits a single base away.

Library prep was done by the immunoSEQ multiplex PCR assay. TCRdb retrieved this table from immuneACCESS and kept in-frame rearrangements only. Not all clones are present; in checked studies, unresolved V genes account for under half, and no reason is known for the remainder. Present in this sample are fewer than 50,000 clones, about 90% of which were seen just once. The top ten clones comprise 0.7% to 1% of the sample. The origin of this receptor is a female donor with multiple sclerosis, enrolled in a pregnancy study. The specimen was CD4+ T cells from peripheral blood mononuclear cells, collected in the third trimester of pregnancy. The rearrangement combines TRBV5-1 with TRBJ1-1, with 9 bases matching TRBD1. The nucleotide sequence reads as follows: TGCGCCAGCAGTTTCGACAGGGGGGAAGCTTTCTTT. This encodes CASSFDRGEAFF.